This T cell receptor beta chain was sequenced for a study of shared T cell receptors in the human thymus. Produced via immunoSEQ multiplex PCR; TCRdb's table is partial and in-frame only. The sample comprises about 710,000 clones, around 87% of which are singletons, and roughly 0.0089% rests with the top ten. CDR3 length: 14 amino acids. CDR1 is MDHEN, CDR2 SYDVKM, per germline. Deletions cut 1 base from V and 7 bases from J, with 14 bases between. These sequences were also reported in another study, on human thymus T cells.

This chain uses TRBV28 with TRBJ2-7, with a weak D call TRBD1 (6 bases). The source is a boy under two years old with a congenital heart defect. Sample: thymocytes. The CDR3 sequence: CASSLSTGRWEQYF. DNA for the CDR3: TGTGCCAGCAGTTTATCAACAGGGCGGTGGGAGCAGTACTTC.